This T cell receptor beta chain was identified in a study of blood T cell repertoires in COVID-19. Sequencing used immunoSEQ multiplex PCR; TCRdb keeps in-frame clones, though not all of them. Of about 280,000 clones listed, roughly 80% are singletons. Individuals in the exposed group had encountered a COVID-19 case within 2 weeks preceding study entry. In germline, CDR1 is GTSNPN, CDR2 SVGIG (reference sequence). This CDR3 spans 13 amino acids. The V and J ends lost 8 bases and 8 bases respectively, with 19 bases between them. The source is a man aged 40-50 years who had been exposed to COVID-19. The chain has TRBV30 and TRBJ2-1; tentative D call: TRBD2 (7 bases). The sequenced sample consisted of PBMCs or T cells enriched from blood (not recorded which). CDR3 residues: CARSRGAGDEQFF. The CDR3, as DNA: TGTGCCCGCTCCCGGGGGGCGGGGGATGAGCAGTTCTTC.